This T cell receptor (beta chain) was identified in a study of cytomegalovirus exposure and HLA in healthy donors. The PCR was carried out with 60 Vbeta primers and 13 Jbeta primers. Sequencing used immunoSEQ multiplex PCR; TCRdb keeps in-frame clones, though not all of them. The data show fewer than 250,000 clones, 75% to 80% seen once. This clone has a handful of counts. This CDR3 is built from 15 residues. Germline CDR1 is MDHEN and CDR2 is SYDVKM. V was clipped by 5 bases and J by 4 bases, with 17 bases between them. This sequence originates from a male donor in good health and CMV-seronegative. The chain links TRBV28 to TRBJ1-2, with no clear D. The source material was PBMCs. CDR3 nucleotides: TGTGCCAGCAGTACACAAGGAGGAGAGATCTATGGCTACACCTTC. Translated, it gives CASSTQGGEIYGYTF.